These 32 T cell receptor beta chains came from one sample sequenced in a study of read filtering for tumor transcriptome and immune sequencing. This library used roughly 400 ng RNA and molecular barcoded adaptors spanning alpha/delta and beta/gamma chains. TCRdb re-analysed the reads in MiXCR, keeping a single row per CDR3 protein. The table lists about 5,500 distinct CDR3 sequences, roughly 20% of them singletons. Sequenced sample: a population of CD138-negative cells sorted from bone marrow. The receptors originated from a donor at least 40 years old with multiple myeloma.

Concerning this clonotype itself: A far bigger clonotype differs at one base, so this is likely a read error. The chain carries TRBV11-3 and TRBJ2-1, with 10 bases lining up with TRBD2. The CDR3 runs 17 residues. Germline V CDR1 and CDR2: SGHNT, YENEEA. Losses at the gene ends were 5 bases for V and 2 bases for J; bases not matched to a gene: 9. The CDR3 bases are TGTGCCAGCAGCCGGGAACCGGGACTAGCGACCTACAATGAGCAGTTCTTC. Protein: CASSREPGLATYNEQFF.

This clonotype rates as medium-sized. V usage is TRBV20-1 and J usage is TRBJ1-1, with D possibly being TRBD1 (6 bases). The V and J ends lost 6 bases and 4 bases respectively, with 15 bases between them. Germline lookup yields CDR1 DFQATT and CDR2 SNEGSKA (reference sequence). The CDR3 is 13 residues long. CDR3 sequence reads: CSATRGGGTEAFF. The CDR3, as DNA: TGCAGTGCCACGCGAGGGGGTGGCACTGAAGCTTTCTTT.

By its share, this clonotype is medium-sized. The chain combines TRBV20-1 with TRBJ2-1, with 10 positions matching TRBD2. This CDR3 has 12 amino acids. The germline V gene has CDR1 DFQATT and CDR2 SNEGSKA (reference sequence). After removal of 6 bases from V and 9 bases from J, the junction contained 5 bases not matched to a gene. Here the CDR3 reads CSAEREGGEQFF. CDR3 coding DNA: TGCAGTGCGGAGCGGGAGGGCGGTGAGCAGTTCTTC.

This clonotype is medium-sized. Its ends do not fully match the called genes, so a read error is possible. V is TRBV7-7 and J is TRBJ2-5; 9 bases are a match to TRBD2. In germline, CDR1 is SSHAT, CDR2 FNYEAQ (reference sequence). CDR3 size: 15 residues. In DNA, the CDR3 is TGTGCTAGCAGCATGACTAGCGGAACCCAAGAGACCCAGTACTTC. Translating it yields CASSMTSGTQETQYF.

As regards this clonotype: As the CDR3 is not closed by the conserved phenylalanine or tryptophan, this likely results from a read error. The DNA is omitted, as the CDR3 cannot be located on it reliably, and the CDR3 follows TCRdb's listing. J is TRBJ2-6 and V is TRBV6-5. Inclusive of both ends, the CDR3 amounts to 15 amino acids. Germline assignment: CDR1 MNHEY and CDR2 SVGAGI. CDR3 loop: CASSYSLSGANVPTS.

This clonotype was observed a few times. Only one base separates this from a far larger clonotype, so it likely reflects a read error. For the CDR3, the DNA is TGTGCCCGCAGCCCTGCGTGGGGGGCCTACGAGCAGTACTTC. Protein product: CARSPAWGAYEQYF. The chain carries TRBV7-2 and TRBJ2-7, with a possible D match to TRBD2 (6 bases). This CDR3 is built from 14 residues. CDR1 SGHTA and CDR2 FQGNSA come from the germline V gene.

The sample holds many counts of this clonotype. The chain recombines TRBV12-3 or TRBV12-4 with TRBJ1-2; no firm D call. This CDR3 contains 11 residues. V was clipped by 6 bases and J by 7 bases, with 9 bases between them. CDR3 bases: TGTGCCAGCAGCCCCGGGGTTGGCTACACCTTC. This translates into CASSPGVGYTF.

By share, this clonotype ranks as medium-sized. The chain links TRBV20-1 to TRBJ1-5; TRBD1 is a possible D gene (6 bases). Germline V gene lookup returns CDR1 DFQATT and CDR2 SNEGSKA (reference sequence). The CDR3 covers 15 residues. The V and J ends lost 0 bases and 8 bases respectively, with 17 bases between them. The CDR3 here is CSARDSTGKDKPQHF. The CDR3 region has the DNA TGCAGTGCTAGAGATTCCACAGGGAAGGATAAGCCCCAGCATTTT.

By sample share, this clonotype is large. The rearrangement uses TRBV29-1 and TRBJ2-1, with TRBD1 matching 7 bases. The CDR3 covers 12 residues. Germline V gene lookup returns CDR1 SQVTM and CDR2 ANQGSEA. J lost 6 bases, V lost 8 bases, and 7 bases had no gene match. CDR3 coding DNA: TGCAGCTACAGACAGGGCGGCAATGAGCAGTTCTTC. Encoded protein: CSYRQGGNEQFF.

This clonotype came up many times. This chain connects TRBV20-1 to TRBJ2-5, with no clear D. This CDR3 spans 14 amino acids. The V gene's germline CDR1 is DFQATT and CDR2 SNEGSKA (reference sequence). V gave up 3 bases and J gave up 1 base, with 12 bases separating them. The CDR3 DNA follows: TGCAGTGCTAGCCCTGGACGGATCCAAGAGACCCAGTACTTC. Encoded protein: CSASPGRIQETQYF.

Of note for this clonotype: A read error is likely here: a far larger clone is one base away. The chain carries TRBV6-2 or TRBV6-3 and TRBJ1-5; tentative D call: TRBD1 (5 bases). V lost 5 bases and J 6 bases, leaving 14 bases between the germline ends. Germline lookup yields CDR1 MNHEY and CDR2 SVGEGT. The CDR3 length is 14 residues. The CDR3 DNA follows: TGTGCCAGCAGTCCCCCAGGGACTGGTCAGCCCCAGCATTTT. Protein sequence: CASSPPGTGQPQHF.

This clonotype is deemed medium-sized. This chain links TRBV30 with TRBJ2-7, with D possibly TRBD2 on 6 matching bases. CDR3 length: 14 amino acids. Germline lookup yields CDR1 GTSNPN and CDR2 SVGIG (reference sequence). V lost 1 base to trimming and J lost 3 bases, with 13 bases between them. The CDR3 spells CAWSGRDGVYEQYF. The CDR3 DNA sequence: TGTGCCTGGAGTGGGCGGGATGGAGTCTACGAGCAGTACTTC.

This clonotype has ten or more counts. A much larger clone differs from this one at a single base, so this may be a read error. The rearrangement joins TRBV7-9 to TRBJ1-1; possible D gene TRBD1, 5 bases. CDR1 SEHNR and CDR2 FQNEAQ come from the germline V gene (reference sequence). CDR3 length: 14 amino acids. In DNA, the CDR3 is TGTGCCAGCAGCTCGGGACGGAAGAACACTGAAACTTTCTTT. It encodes CASSSGRKNTETFF.

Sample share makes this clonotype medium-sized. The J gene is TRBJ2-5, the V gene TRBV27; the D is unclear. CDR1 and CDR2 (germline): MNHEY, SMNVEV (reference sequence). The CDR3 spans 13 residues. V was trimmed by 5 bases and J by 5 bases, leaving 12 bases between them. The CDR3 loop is CASSHHSRETQYF. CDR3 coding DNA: TGTGCCAGCAGTCACCATTCTAGGGAGACCCAGTACTTC.

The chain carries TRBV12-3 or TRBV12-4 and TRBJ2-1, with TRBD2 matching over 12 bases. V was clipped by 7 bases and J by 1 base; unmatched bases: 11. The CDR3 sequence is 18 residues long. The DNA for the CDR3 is TGTGCCAGCACCACACCCGGACTAGCGGGAATGTCCTACAATGAGCAGTTCTTC. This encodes CASTTPGLAGMSYNEQFF.

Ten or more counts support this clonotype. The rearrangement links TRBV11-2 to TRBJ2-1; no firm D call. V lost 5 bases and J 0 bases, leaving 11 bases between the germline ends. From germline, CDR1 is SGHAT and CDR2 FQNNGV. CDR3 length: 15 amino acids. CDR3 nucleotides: TGTGCCAGCAGCGCCCTCCCCCACTCCTACAATGAGCAGTTCTTC. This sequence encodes CASSALPHSYNEQFF.

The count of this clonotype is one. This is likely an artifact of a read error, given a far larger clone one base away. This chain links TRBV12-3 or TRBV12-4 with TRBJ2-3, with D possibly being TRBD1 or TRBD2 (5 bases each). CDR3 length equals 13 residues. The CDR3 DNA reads TGTGCCGGCAGGACCCGGGACCGAGATACGCAGTATTTT. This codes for CAGRTRDRDTQYF.

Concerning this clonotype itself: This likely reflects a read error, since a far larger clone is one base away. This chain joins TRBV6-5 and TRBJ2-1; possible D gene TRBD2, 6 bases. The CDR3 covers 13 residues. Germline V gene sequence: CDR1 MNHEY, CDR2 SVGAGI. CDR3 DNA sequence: TGTGCCAGCAGTTTAGTAGCGGACAATGAGCGGTTCTTC. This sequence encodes CASSLVADNERFF.

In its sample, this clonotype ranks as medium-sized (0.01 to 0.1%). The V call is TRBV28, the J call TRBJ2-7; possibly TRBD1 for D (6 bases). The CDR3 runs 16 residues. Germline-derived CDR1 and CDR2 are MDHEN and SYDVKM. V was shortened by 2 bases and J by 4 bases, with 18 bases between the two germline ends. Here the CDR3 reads CASSLRFTGSRYEQYF. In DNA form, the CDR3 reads TGTGCCAGCAGTTTAAGGTTCACAGGGAGTCGGTACGAGCAGTACTTC.

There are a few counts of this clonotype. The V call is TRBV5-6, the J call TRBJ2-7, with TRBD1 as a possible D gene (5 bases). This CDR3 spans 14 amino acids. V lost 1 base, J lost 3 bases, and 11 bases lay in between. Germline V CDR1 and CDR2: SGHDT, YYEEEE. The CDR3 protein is CASSLQGSFYEQYF. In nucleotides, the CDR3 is TGTGCCAGCAGCTTGCAGGGCTCCTTCTACGAGCAGTACTTC.

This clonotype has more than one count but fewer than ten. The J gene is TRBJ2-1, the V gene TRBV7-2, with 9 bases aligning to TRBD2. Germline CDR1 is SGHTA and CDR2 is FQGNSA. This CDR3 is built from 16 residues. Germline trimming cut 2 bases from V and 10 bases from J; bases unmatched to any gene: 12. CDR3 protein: CASSLRREGQGNEQFF. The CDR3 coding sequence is TGTGCCAGCAGCTTACGGCGGGAGGGCCAGGGCAACGAGCAGTTCTTC. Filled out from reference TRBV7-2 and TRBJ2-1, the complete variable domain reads GAGVSQSPSNKVTEKGKDVELRCDPISGHTALYWYRQSLGQGLEFLIYFQGNSAPDKSGLPSDRFSAERTGGSVSTLTIQRTQQEDSAVYLCASSLRREGQGNEQFFGPGTRLTVL.

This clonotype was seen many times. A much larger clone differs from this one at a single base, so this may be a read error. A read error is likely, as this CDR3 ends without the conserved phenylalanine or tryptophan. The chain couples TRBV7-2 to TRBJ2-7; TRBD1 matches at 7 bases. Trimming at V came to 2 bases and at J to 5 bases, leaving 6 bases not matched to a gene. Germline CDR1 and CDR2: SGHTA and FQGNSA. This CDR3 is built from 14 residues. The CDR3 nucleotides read TGTGCCAGCAGCTTACTCGGGACAGCTGACGAGCAGTACTAC. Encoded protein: CASSLLGTADEQYY.

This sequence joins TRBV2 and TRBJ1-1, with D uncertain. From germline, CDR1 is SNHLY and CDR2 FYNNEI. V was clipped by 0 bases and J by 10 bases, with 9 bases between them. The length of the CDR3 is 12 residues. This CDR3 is CASSEAYPGAFF. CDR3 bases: TGTGCCAGCAGTGAAGCGTACCCCGGAGCTTTCTTT.

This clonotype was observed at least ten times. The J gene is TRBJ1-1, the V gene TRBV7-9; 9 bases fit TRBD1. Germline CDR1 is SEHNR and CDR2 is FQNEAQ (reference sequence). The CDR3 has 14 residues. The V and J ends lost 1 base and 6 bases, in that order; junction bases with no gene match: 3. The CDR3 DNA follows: TGTGCCAGCAGCTTAGGGGACAGGGCCGCTGAAGCTTTCTTT. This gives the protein CASSLGDRAAEAFF.

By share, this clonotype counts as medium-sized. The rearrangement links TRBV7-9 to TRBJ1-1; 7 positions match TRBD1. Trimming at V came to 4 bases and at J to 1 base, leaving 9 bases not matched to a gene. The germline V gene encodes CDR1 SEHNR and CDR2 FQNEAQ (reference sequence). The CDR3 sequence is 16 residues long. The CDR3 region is CASSSPRDRTNTEAFF. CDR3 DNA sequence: TGTGCCAGCAGCTCACCCAGGGACAGAACGAACACTGAAGCTTTCTTT.

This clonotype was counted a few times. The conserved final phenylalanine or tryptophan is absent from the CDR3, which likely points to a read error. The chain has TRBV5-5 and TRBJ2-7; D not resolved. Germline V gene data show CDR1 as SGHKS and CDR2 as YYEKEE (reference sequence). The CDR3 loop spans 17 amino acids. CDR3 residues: CASSLESSFIFRYEQYS. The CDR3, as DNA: TGTGCCAGCAGCTTGGAGTCTAGTTTTATCTTTCGGTACGAACAGTACTCC.

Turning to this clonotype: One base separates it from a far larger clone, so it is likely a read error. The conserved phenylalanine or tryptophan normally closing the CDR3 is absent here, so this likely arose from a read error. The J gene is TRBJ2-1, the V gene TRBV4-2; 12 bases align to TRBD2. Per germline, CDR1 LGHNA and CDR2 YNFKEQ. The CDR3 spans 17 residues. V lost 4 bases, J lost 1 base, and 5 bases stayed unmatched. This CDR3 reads CASSPGLAGMSYNEQFS. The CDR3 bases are TGTGCCAGCAGCCCCGGACTAGCGGGAATGTCCTACAATGAGCAGTTCTCC.

The CDR3 DNA follows: TGTGCCAGCTCACCAGGAAGGGACAGGGCCTACAATGAGCAGTTCTTC. It yields the protein CASSPGRDRAYNEQFF. The chain uses TRBV18 and TRBJ2-1; 9 bases map to TRBD1. CDR3 length: 16 amino acids. V trimming: 2 bases; J trimming: 2 bases; junction bases outside the gene matches: 4. Germline values: CDR1 KGHSH, CDR2 LQKENI.

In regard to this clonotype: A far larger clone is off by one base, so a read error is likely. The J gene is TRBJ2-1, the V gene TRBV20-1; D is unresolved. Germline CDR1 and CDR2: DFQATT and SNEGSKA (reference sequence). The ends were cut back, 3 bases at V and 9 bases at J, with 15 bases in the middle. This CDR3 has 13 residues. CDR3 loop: CSARGTSLGEQFF. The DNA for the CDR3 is TGCAGTGCTAGGGGTACGTCTTTGGGTGAGCAGTTCTTC.

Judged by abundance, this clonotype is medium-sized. DNA for the CDR3: TGTGCCAGCAAGGGGGTGGAAAGCGAAAAACTGTTTTTT. Protein: CASKGVESEKLFF. The rearrangement uses TRBV12-3 or TRBV12-4 and TRBJ1-4, with a possible D match to TRBD1 (6 bases). CDR3 length equals 13 residues. V lost 7 bases and J lost 8, with 14 bases in between.

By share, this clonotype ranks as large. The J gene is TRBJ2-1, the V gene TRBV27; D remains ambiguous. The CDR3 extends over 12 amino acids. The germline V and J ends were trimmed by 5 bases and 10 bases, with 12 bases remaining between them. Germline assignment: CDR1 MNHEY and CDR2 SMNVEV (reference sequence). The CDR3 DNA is TGTGCCAGCAGTGCCCCGGGCCAGGAGCAGTTCTTC. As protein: CASSAPGQEQFF.

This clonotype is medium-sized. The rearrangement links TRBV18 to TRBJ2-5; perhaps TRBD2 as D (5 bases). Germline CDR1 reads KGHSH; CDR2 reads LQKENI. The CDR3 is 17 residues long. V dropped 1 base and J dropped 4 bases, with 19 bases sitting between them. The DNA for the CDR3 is TGTGCCAGCTCACCACTCTCTGCGAGCGGTATGGGAGAGACCCAGTACTTC. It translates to CASSPLSASGMGETQYF.